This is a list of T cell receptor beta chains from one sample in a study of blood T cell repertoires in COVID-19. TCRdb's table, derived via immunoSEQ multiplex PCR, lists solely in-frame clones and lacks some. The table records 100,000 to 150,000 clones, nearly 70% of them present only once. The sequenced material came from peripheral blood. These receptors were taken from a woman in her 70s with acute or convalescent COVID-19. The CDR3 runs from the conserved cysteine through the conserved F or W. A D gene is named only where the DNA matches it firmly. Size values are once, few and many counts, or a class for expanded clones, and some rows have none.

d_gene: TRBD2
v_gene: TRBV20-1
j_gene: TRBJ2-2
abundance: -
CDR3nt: TGCAGTGCTAGTTCGGTGGCAAGCGGGGGTCCCGGGGAGCTGTTTTTT
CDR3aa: CSASSVASGGPGELFF

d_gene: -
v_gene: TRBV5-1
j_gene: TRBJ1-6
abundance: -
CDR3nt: TGCGCCAGCAGCTTGGCAGCAGGGCAAGGATCACCCCTCCACTTT
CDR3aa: CASSLAAGQGSPLHF

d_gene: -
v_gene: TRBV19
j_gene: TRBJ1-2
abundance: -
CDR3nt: TGTGCCAGTGGACTGAACTATGGCTACACCTTC
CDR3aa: CASGLNYGYTF

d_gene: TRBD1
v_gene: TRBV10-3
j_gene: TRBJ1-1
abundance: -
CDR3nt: TGTGCCATCAGTAAGAAGACAGGGGTTAGCGAAGCTTTCTTT
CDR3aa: CAISKKTGVSEAFF

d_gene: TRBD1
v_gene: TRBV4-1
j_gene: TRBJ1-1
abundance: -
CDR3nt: TGCGCCAGCAGCCAAGGGCCGGGACAGGGAGCCTACAGGGAAGCTTTCTTT
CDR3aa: CASSQGPGQGAYREAFF

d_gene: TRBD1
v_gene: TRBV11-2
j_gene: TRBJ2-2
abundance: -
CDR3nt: TGTGCCAGCAGCTTTACCGGGACAGGGAAAACCGGGGAGCTGTTTTTT
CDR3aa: CASSFTGTGKTGELFF

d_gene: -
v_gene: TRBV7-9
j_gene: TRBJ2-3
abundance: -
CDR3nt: TGTGCCAGCAGCTCACTACTAGGGTTAGGGGATACGCAGTATTTT
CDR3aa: CASSSLLGLGDTQYF

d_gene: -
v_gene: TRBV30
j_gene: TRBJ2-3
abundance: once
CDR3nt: TGTGCCTGGACGATACCAGGCACAGATACGCAGTATTTT
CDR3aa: CAWTIPGTDTQYF

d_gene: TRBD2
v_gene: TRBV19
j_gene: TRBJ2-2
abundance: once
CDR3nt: TGTGCCAGCAGCTATCCGGGACTAGCGGTCACCGGGGAGCTGTTTTTT
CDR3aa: CASSYPGLAVTGELFF

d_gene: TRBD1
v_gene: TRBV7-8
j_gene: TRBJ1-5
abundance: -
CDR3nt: TGTGCCAGCAGCCATGCCGGGACAGGGATATTGGGTAGCAATCAGCCCCAGCATTTT
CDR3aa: CASSHAGTGILGSNQPQHF

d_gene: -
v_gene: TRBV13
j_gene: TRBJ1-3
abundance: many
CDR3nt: TGTGCCAGCACCCTCCAGGGGGGAAACACCATATATTTT
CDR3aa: CASTLQGGNTIYF

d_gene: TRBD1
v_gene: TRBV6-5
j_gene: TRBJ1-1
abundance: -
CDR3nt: TGTGCCAGCAGTAAGATTACAGGGGACACTGAAGCTTTCTTT
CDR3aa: CASSKITGDTEAFF

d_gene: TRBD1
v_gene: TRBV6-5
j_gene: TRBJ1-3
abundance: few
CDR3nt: TGTGCCAGCAGTTACTCGACAGGGGTGGGAAACACCATATATTTT
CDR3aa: CASSYSTGVGNTIYF

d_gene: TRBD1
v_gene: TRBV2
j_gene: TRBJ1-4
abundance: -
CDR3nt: TGTGCCAGCAGCCTCAGGGGGGCTAATGAAAAACTGTTTTTT
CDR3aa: CASSLRGANEKLFF

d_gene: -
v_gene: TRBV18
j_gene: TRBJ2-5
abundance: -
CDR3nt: TGTGCCAGCTCACGGGCATCCCAAGAGACCCAGTACTTC
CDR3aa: CASSRASQETQYF

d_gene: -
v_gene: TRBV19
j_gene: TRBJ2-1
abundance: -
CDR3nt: TGTGCCAGTACCCCAGGGTCTAGCTCCTACAATGAGCAGTTCTTC
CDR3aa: CASTPGSSSYNEQFF

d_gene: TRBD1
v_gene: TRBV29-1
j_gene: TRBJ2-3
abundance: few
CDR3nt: TGCAGCGTTGTGGGGACAGGGGGGCGCACAGATACGCAGTATTTT
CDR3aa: CSVVGTGGRTDTQYF

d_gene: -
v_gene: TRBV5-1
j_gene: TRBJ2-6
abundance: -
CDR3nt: TGCGCCAGCAGACTCAACTCTGGGGCCAACGTCCTGACTTTC
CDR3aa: CASRLNSGANVLTF

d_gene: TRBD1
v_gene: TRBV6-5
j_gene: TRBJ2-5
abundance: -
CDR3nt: TGTGCCAGCACCCGGGACAGGGGAATGGAGACCCAGTACTTC
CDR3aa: CASTRDRGMETQYF

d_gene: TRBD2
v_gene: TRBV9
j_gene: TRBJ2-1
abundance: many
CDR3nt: TGTGCCAGCAGCTCACAAATCGGGGGGGCCTTAGGGAATGAGCAGTTCTTC
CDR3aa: CASSSQIGGALGNEQFF

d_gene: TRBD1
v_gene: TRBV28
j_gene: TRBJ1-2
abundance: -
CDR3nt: TGTGCCAGCAGTTTAAGGGACAGGGGGTACTATGGCTACACCTTC
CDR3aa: CASSLRDRGYYGYTF

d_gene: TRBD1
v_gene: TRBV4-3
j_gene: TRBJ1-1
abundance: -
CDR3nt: TGCGCCAGCAGCCAAGCCCGGACAGGGGGCAACACTGAAGCTTTCTTT
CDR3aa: CASSQARTGGNTEAFF

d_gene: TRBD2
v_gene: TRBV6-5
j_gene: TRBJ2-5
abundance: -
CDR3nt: TGTGCCAGCAGCTGGGGGGGAGAGACCCAGTACTTC
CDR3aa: CASSWGGETQYF

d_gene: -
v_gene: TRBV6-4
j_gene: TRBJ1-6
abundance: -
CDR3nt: TGTGCCAGCAGTAGGACAGAGTTTAATTCACCCCTCCACTTT
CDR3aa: CASSRTEFNSPLHF

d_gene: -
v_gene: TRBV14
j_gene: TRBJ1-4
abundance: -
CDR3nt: TGTGCCAGCAGCCACCTCTGGCGGGATGAAAAACTGTTTTTT
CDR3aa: CASSHLWRDEKLFF

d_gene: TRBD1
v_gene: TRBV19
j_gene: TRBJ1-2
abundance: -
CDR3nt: TGTGCCAGTAGTATAGAGTGGACAGGTTCTCGGGGCTACACCTTC
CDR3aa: CASSIEWTGSRGYTF